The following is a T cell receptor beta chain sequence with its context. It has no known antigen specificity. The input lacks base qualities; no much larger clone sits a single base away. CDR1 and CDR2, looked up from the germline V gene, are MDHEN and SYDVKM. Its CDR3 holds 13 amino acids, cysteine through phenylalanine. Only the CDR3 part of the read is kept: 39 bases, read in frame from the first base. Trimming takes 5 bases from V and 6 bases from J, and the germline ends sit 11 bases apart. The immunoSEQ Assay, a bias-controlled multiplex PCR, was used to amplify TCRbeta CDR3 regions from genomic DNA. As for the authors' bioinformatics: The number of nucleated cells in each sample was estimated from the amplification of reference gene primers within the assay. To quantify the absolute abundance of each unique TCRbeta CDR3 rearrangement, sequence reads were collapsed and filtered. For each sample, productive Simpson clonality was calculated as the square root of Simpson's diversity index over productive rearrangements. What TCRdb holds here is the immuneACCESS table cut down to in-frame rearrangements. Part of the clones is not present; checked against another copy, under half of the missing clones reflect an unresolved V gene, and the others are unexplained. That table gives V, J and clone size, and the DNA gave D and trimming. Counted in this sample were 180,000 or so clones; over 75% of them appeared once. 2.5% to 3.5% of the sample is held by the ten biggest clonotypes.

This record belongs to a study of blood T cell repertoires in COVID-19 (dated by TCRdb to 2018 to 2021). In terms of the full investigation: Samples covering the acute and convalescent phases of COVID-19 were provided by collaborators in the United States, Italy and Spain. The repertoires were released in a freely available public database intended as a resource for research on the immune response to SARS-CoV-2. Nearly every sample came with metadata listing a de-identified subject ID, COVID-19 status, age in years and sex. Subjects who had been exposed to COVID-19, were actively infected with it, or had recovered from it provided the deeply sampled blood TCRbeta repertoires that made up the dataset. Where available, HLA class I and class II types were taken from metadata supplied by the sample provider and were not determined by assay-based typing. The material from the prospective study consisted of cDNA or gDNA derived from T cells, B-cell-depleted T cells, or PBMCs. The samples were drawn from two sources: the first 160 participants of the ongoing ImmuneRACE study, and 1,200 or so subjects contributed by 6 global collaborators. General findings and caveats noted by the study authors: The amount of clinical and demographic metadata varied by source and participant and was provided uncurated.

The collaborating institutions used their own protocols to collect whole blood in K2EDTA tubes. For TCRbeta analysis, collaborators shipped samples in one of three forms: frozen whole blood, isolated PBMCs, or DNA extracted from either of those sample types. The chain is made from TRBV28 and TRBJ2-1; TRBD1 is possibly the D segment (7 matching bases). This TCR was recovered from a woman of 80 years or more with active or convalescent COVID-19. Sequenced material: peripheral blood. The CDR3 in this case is CASSRQGGNEQFF. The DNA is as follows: TGTGCCAGCAGTCGACAGGGAGGCAATGAGCAGTTCTTC.